The entry that follows covers one T cell receptor (beta chain) sequence. Its specific antigen is unknown. No base qualities exist here, and no much larger clone lies one base off it. Deletion took 2 bases off V and 1 base off J, with a span of 10 bases between the germline ends. The CDR3 starts with the cysteine, ends with the phenylalanine, and has 15 residues. The DNA shown is the 45-base CDR3, in frame from base 1. For CDR1 and CDR2, the germline V gene lists SGHTA and FQGTGA. This entry comes from a study of control samples from healthy donors and cancer patients (dated by TCRdb to 2019 to 2021). Preparation of the library involved the immunoSEQ multiplex PCR assay. This is the immuneACCESS table as TCRdb keeps it, with only in-frame sequences that have V and J called. A part of the clones is gone; compared with another copy, unresolved V genes explain less than half, and the rest is unexplained. This sample holds some 87,000 clones; 91% were observed only once. Clones ranked in the top ten supply 15% to 19% of the sample.

The sequence is built from TRBV7-3 and TRBJ2-3, with a tentative D gene TRBD2 over 6 matching bases. The sample was blood. This sequence originates from a man aged 30-40 years in good health. The nucleotides are TGTGCCAGCAGCTTAGGAGGGCTAGGCACAGATACGCAGTATTTT. This sequence encodes CASSLGGLGTDTQYF.